The following is a T cell receptor (beta chain) sequence with its context. 5'RACE with constant-segment primers yielded barcoded, UMI-tagged TCR alpha and TCR beta cDNA libraries. TCRdb re-analysed the 5' RACE reads in MiXCR, keeping a single row per CDR3 protein. The data contain 7,300 or so distinct CDR3 sequences, around 58% of them seen just once; the ten biggest clones take up around 2.5%. The sample comes from a study of T-cell memory formation after mild COVID-19. Sequenced material: PBMCs or a T cell subset sorted from them (not recorded which). This sequence originates from an adult who had mild COVID-19 (a few samples of this study predate the infection). Cell type and time point are not known.

The DNA for the CDR3 is TGTGCCAGCAGAATACAGGGGCTCGCCGGGGAGCTGTTTTTT. It translates to CASRIQGLAGELFF. This chain links TRBV6-6 with TRBJ2-2; TRBD1 aligns across 7 bases. CDR1 is MNHNY and CDR2 is SVGAGI in the germline V gene (reference sequence). Unmatched junction bases numbered 7, after V lost 6 bases and J lost 6 bases. The CDR3 has 14 residues.